This T cell receptor (beta chain) is from a study of cytotoxic CD8 clonotypes in ibrutinib-treated CLL. Overall study: Partial response was seen in around 25 patients and complete response in 2; after median roughly 66 months, about 15 stayed remitted, approximately twelve progressed.

Concerning this clone: Its antigen is unidentified.

Using immunoSEQ multiplex PCR, the repertoire was profiled, and TCRdb retains in-frame clones only, with some absent. Of around 330,000 clones in the sample, approximately 67% were seen once. Study conclusions and caveats: Against age-matched healthy donors, baseline clonality ran higher and tracked circulating CD8+ T-cell counts. The study found clonality rose at ibrutinib response, then fell toward baseline at progression.

The CDR3 covers 20 residues. Trimming took 4 bases from V and 0 from J; bases not matched to a gene: 18. Germline V gene sequence: CDR1 SGHNT, CDR2 YENEEA. The J gene is TRBJ1-5, the V gene TRBV11-3, with 7 bases that match TRBD1. The receptor was derived from a human donor with chronic lymphocytic leukemia. Sequences were derived from PBMCs, sampled after 36 months of ibrutinib treatment. CDR3 in DNA: TGTGCCAGCAGCTCCATCAACAGGACAGGACGGGAATATAGCAATCAGCCCCAGCATTTT. As protein: CASSSINRTGREYSNQPQHF. Using reference TRBV11-3 and TRBJ1-5 for the parts outside the CDR3, the full variable domain is EAGVVQSPRYKIIEKKQPVAFWCNPISGHNTLYWYLQNLGQGPELLIRYENEEAVDDSQLPKDRFSAERLKGVDSTLKIQPAELGDSAVYLCASSSINRTGREYSNQPQHFGDGTRLSIL.